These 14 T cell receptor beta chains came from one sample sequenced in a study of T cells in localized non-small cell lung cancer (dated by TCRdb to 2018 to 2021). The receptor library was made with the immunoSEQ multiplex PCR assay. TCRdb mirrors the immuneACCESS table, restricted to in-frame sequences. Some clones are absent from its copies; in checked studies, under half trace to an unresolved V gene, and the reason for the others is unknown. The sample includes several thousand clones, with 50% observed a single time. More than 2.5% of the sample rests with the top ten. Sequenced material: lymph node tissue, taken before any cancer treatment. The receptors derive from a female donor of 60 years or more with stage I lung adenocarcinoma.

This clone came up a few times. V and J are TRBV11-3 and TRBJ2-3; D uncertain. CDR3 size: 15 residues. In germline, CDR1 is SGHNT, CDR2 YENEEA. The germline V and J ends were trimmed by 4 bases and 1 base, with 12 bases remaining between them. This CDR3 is CASSSNPGGTDTQYF. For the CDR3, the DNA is TGTGCCAGCAGCTCCAACCCAGGAGGCACAGATACGCAGTATTTT.

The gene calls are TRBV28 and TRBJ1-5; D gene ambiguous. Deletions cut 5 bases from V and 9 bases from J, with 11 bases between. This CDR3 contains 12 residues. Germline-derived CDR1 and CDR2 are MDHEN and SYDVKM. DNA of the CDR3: TGTGCCAGCAGTCCCGTTGGTCGGCCCCAGCATTTT. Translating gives CASSPVGRPQHF.

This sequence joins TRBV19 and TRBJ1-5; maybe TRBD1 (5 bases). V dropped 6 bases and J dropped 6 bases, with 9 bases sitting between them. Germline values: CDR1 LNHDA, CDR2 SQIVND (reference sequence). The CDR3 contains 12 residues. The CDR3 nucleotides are TGTGCCAGTAGGCAGGGCACTCAGCCCCAGCATTTT. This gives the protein CASRQGTQPQHF. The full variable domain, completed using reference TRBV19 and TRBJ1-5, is DGGITQSPKYLFRKEGQNVTLSCEQNLNHDAMYWYRQDPGQGLRLIYYSQIVNDFQKGDIAEGYSVSREKKESFPLTVTSAQKNPTAFYLCASRQGTQPQHFGDGTRLSIL.

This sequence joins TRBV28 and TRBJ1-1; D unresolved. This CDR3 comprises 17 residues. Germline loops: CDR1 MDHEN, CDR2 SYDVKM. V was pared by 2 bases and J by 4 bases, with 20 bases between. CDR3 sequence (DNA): TGTGCCAGCAGTTTAGCGGGCAGCCTCGTTAGAGGCACTGAAGCTTTCTTT. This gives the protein CASSLAGSLVRGTEAFF.

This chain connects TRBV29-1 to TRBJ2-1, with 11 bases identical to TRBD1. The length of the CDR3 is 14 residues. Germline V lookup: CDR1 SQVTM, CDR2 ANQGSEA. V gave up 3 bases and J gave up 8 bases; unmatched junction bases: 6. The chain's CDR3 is CSVEAGTGGYEQFF. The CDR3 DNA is TGCAGCGTTGAGGCCGGGACAGGGGGATATGAGCAGTTCTTC.

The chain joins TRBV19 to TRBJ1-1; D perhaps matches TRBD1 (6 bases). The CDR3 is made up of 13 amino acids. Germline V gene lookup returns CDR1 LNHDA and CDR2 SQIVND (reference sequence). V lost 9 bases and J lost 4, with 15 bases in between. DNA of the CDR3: TGTGCCAGCAAGCGGGGGGCAGGCACTGAAGCTTTCTTT. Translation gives CASKRGAGTEAFF. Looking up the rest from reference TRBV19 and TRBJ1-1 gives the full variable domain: DGGITQSPKYLFRKEGQNVTLSCEQNLNHDAMYWYRQDPGQGLRLIYYSQIVNDFQKGDIAEGYSVSREKKESFPLTVTSAQKNPTAFYLCASKRGAGTEAFFGQGTRLTVV.

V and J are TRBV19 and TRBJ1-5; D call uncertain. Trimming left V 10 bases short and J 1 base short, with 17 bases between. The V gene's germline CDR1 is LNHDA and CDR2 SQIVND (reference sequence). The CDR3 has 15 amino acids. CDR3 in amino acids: CATRKAAGSNQPQHF. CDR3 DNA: TGTGCCACCCGAAAAGCCGCCGGGAGCAATCAGCCCCAGCATTTT.

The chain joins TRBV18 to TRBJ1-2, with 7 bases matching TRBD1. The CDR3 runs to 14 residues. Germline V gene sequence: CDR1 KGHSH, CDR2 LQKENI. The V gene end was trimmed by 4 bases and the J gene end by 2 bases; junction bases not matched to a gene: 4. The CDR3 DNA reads TGTGCCAGCTCACTTGACAGGGCAAACTATGGCTACACCTTC. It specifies CASSLDRANYGYTF.

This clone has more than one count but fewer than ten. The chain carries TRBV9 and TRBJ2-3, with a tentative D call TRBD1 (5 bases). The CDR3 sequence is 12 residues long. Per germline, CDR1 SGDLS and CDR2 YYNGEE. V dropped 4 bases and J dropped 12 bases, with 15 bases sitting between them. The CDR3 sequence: CASSMGTGQQYF. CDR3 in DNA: TGTGCCAGCAGCATGGGAACAGGCCAACAGTATTTT.

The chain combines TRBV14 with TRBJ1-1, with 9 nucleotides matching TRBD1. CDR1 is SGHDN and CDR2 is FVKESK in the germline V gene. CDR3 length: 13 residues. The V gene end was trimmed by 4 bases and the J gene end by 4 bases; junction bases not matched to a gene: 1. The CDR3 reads CASSRDRATEAFF. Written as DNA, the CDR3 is TGTGCCAGCAGCCGGGACAGGGCCACTGAAGCTTTCTTT.

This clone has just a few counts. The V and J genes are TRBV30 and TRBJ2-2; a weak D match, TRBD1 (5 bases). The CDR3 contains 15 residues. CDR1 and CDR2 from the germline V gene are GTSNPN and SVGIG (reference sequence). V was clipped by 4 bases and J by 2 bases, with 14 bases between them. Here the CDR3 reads CAWIGLQGNTGELFF. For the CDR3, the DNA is TGTGCCTGGATCGGGCTCCAGGGCAACACCGGGGAGCTGTTTTTT.

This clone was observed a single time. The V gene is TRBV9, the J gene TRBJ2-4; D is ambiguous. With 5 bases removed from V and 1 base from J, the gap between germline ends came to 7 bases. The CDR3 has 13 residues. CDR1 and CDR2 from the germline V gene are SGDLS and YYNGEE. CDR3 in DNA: TGTGCCAGCAGGGCCTGGGCCAAAAACATTCAGTACTTC. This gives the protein CASRAWAKNIQYF.

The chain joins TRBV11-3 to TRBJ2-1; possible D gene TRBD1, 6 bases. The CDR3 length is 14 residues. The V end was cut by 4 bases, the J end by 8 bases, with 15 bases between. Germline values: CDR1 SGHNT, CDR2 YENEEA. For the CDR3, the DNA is TGTGCCAGCAGCTCTGGATCAGGGGCGTATGAGCAGTTCTTC. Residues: CASSSGSGAYEQFF.

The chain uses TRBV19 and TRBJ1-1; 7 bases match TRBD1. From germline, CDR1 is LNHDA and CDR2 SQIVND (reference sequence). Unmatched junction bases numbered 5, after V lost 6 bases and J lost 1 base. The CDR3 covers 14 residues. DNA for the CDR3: TGTGCCAGTAGCCTGACAGGGCCGAACACTGAAGCTTTCTTT. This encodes CASSLTGPNTEAFF.